These 9 T cell receptor beta chains were all obtained from the same sample, sequenced in a study of Ad26.COV2.S vaccination and SARS-CoV-2 variants. As to treatment: 15 to 20 received Ad26.COV2.S at low or high dose, single or two shots; roughly 5 received placebo; per-sample allocation not given. Repertoires come from day 63 after the first vaccine or placebo injection. TCRdb's copy holds only in-frame clones and misses some; the assay was immunoSEQ multiplex PCR. The sample shows 350,000 to 400,000 clones, over 75% of them seen only once. The starting material was peripheral blood, obtained in a trial of Ad26.COV2.S vaccine versus placebo. These receptors were collected from a person between 18 and 59 years old who received the Ad26.COV2.S COVID-19 vaccine or a placebo.

This clone was seen more than once but under ten times. V and J are TRBV5-4 and TRBJ2-2; 10 bases agree with TRBD2. V trimming: 3 bases; J trimming: 8 bases; junction bases outside the gene matches: 13. Germline CDR1 and CDR2: SGHNT and YYREEE (reference sequence). This CDR3 region has 17 residues. The CDR3 is CASSWIRGSGRSGELFF. CDR3 nucleotide sequence: TGTGCCAGCAGCTGGATCCGGGGTAGCGGGAGGTCGGGGGAGCTGTTTTTT.

The V and J genes are TRBV6-1 and TRBJ2-7; TRBD1 agrees at 8 bases. V gave up 0 bases and J gave up 5 bases; unmatched junction bases: 6. Germline loops: CDR1 MNHNS, CDR2 SASEGT. CDR3 size: 15 residues. CDR3 in DNA: TGTGCCAGCAGTGAAGCCCTAGGACAGGGCCACGAGCAGTACTTC. Translated: CASSEALGQGHEQYF.

The chain recombines TRBV6-5 with TRBJ2-1; 10 bases agree with TRBD2. The CDR3 loop spans 15 amino acids. The V segment lost 6 bases and the J segment 6 bases; nucleotides outside the gene matches: 8. CDR1 and CDR2 from the germline V gene are MNHEY and SVGAGI. DNA for the CDR3: TGTGCCAGCAGAACTCTAGCGGGAGATTTCAATGAGCAGTTCTTC. Protein: CASRTLAGDFNEQFF.

The chain joins TRBV5-1 to TRBJ2-1, with D possibly being TRBD1 or TRBD2 (5 bases each). CDR1 SGHRS and CDR2 YFSETQ come from the germline V gene. Trimming took 4 bases from V and 8 from J, leaving 13 bases between them. The CDR3 has 13 residues. The CDR3 here is CASSIPGTDEQFF. The CDR3 DNA reads TGCGCCAGCAGCATTCCGGGGACGGATGAGCAGTTCTTC.

The chain links TRBV14 to TRBJ1-1; D not certain. The V end was cut by 3 bases, the J end by 0 bases, with 8 bases between. The CDR3 loop spans 14 amino acids. The germline V gene has CDR1 SGHDN and CDR2 FVKESK. CDR3 in amino acids: CASSQAGLNTEAFF. In nucleotides, the CDR3 is TGTGCCAGCAGCCAGGCAGGCTTGAACACTGAAGCTTTCTTT.

The chain combines TRBV6-5 with TRBJ2-2; unclear D gene. The CDR3 covers 13 residues. Germline V CDR1 and CDR2: MNHEY, SVGAGI. The V end lost 2 bases, the J end lost 8 bases, and 9 bases lay between the germline ends. The CDR3: CASSYDLSGELFF. The CDR3 nucleotides are TGTGCCAGCAGTTACGACTTATCGGGGGAGCTGTTTTTT.

The J gene is TRBJ2-1, the V gene TRBV6-2 or TRBV6-3, with TRBD2 matching over 13 bases. This CDR3 region has 18 residues. With V trimmed by 6 bases and J by 0 bases, 8 bases remained unmatched. Germline CDR1 MNHEY, CDR2 SVGEGT. CDR3 nucleotides: TGTGCCAGCAGCGCCGGGACTAGCGGGAAACGCTCCTACAATGAGCAGTTCTTC. Amino acids: CASSAGTSGKRSYNEQFF.

V gene TRBV5-1 combines with J gene TRBJ2-1; 7 positions agree with TRBD1. V lost 7 bases and J lost 6; bases outside the gene matches: 10. This CDR3 contains 14 residues. Germline loops: CDR1 SGHRS, CDR2 YFSETQ. CDR3 sequence: CASGFRQGSNEQFF. As DNA, the CDR3 is TGCGCCAGCGGATTCCGACAGGGATCCAATGAGCAGTTCTTC. The full variable domain, with the rest looked up from reference TRBV5-1 and TRBJ2-1, is KAGVTQTPRYLIKTRGQQVTLSCSPISGHRSVSWYQQTPGQGLQFLFEYFSETQRNKGNFPGRFSGRQFSNSRSEMNVSTLELGDSALYLCASGFRQGSNEQFFGPGTRLTVL.

This clone appeared a few times. The chain carries TRBV28 and TRBJ2-6; D unclear. CDR3 size: 12 residues. CDR1 is MDHEN and CDR2 is SYDVKM in the germline V gene. Trimming took off 7 bases at V and 2 bases at J, with 3 bases between the two ends. The CDR3 reads CASMTGANVLTF. CDR3 DNA sequence: TGTGCCAGCATGACTGGGGCCAACGTCCTGACTTTC.